The 23 T cell receptor beta chains given below trace back to one sample, sequenced in a study of post-analysis software for immune sequencing data. Notes on the study in general: Five TRBV segments, including TRBV5-6, TRBV5-1 and TRBV20-1, were more frequent in patients than controls.

The TCR beta cDNA libraries carried unique molecular identifiers. TCRdb re-called the PCR reads through MiXCR, storing one row per CDR3 protein. The sample carries more than 450,000 distinct CDR3 sequences, around a third recorded once. These receptors are not linked to any known antigen. The sequencing input was blood. The receptors originated from a girl younger than 18 with multiple sclerosis.

The chain recombines TRBV3-1 with TRBJ2-5; D might be TRBD2 (6 bases). With 5 bases removed from V and 11 bases from J, the gap between germline ends came to 12 bases. CDR1 LGHDT and CDR2 YNNKEL come from the germline V gene (reference sequence). The CDR3 has 11 amino acids. This CDR3 reads CASSFRDWQYF. The CDR3 coding sequence is TGTGCCAGCAGCTTCCGGGACTGGCAGTACTTC.

The chain links TRBV4-1 to TRBJ1-4, with unresolved D. V was cut by 2 bases and J by 2 bases, with 3 bases left in between. The CDR3 totals 13 residues. In germline, CDR1 is MGHRA, CDR2 YSYEKL. For the CDR3, the DNA is TGCGCCAGCAGCCAAAGGACTAATGAAAAACTGTTTTTT. Protein product: CASSQRTNEKLFF.

The chain combines TRBV3-1 with TRBJ2-1; D unclear. Germline loops: CDR1 LGHDT, CDR2 YNNKEL (reference sequence). V was shortened by 0 bases and J by 3 bases, with 12 bases between the two germline ends. The CDR3 is 16 residues long. CDR3 sequence: CASSQDLRPNYNEQFF. The CDR3 region has the DNA TGTGCCAGCAGCCAAGATCTCCGGCCGAACTACAATGAGCAGTTCTTC.

The chain uses TRBV10-3 and TRBJ1-1; TRBD1 agrees at 10 bases. The CDR3 consists of 17 residues. The J segment lost 1 base and the V segment lost 5 bases, leaving 10 bases of the junction unmatched. In germline, CDR1 is ENHRY, CDR2 SYGVKD. The CDR3 coding sequence is TGTGCCATCAGTCAAACGGGGGGACAGGGGCCGAACACTGAAGCTTTCTTT. Its protein product is CAISQTGGQGPNTEAFF.

This clonotype was counted between two and nine times. This sequence joins TRBV4-1 and TRBJ1-2; 8 bases line up with TRBD1. The CDR3 loop spans 16 amino acids. Germline CDR1 is MGHRA and CDR2 is YSYEKL. Trimming removed 2 bases from V and 2 bases from J; junction bases left unmatched: 7. The CDR3 sequence is CASSQRMGQVNYGYTF. The CDR3 DNA reads TGCGCCAGCAGCCAACGAATGGGACAGGTGAACTATGGCTACACCTTC.

In regard to this clonotype: The junction departs from the called germline gene at one end, perhaps through a read error. This chain connects TRBV5-1 to TRBJ2-3; TRBD2 aligns across 8 bases. This CDR3 comprises 17 residues. Germline CDR1 reads SGHRS; CDR2 reads YFSETQ. The CDR3 bases are TGCGCCAGCAGCTTGGAGGGCTGCCTAGCGGGTCAAGATACACAGTATTTT. This translates into CASSLEGCLAGQDTQYF.

The CDR3 DNA follows: TGCAGTGTAATCAGCGTCCCGTGGGGCAGTGAGCAGTTCTTC. It specifies CSVISVPWGSEQFF. The chain employs TRBV20-1 and TRBJ2-1, with D maybe TRBD1 (5 bases). Germline V gene sequence: CDR1 DFQATT, CDR2 SNEGSKA (reference sequence). The CDR3 loop spans 14 amino acids. Trimming removed 7 bases from V and 9 bases from J, with 22 bases in between.

This clonotype occurred a few times. V and J are TRBV20-1 and TRBJ2-3; D unresolved. V dropped 3 bases and J dropped 2 bases, with 12 bases sitting between them. Germline V gives CDR1 DFQATT, CDR2 SNEGSKA (reference sequence). This CDR3 is built from 14 residues. The CDR3 sequence: CSARMSGSTDTQYF. Written as DNA, the CDR3 is TGCAGTGCTAGGATGTCGGGTTCCACAGATACGCAGTATTTT.

This clonotype was observed a few times. The chain recombines TRBV6-5 with TRBJ1-2; D is possibly TRBD1 (5 bases). Germline loops: CDR1 MNHEY, CDR2 SVGAGI. The ends were cut back, 2 bases at V and 2 bases at J, with 18 bases in the middle. CDR3 length equals 17 residues. CDR3 sequence reads: CASSYGAASLANYGYTF. The CDR3 nucleotides are TGTGCCAGCAGTTACGGGGCAGCAAGTCTTGCAAACTATGGCTACACCTTC.

The table lists this clonotype with a few counts. This chain links TRBV7-3 with TRBJ2-5; TRBD1 agrees at 9 bases. The DNA end lines up better with TRBJ2-7; the J call may be wrong. The V gene's germline CDR1 is SGHTA and CDR2 FQGTGA. The CDR3 length is 15 residues. CDR3 nucleotide sequence: TGTGCCAGCAGCCGGGACAGGGACGTTTTTGACGAGCAGTACTTC. Protein sequence: CASSRDRDVFDEQYF.

The chain recombines TRBV5-1 with TRBJ1-2, with 7 nucleotides matching TRBD1. V shed 4 bases, J shed 2 bases, and the junction held 5 bases outside the gene matches. The germline V gene has CDR1 SGHRS and CDR2 YFSETQ. The CDR3 has 14 residues. The CDR3 reads CASSVGQANYGYTF. Written as DNA, the CDR3 is TGCGCCAGCAGCGTAGGACAGGCGAACTATGGCTACACCTTC.

Only a few counts were recorded for this clonotype. The genes are TRBV12-3 or TRBV12-4 and TRBJ2-7; possibly TRBD2 for D (5 bases). Trimming removed 7 bases at V and 1 base at J, with 14 bases between. The CDR3 runs to 14 residues. CDR3 amino acids: CASKLGEGSYEQYF. The DNA for the CDR3 is TGTGCCAGCAAGTTGGGAGAGGGATCCTACGAGCAGTACTTC.

This clonotype has only one observation. The chain recombines TRBV6-5 with TRBJ2-7, with TRBD2 matching 11 bases. V gave up 4 bases and J gave up 7 bases; unmatched junction bases: 18. Germline CDR1 MNHEY, CDR2 SVGAGI. The CDR3 is 18 residues long. The CDR3 here is CASSSRLAGGAPFIEQYF. The CDR3 DNA reads TGTGCCAGCAGTTCGAGGCTAGCGGGGGGTGCCCCCTTCATTGAGCAGTACTTC.

This clonotype came up many times. The CDR3 DNA reads as TGTGCCAGCAGTCGCGGACCGAGACAGGGCTCCTACGAGCAGTACTTC. It translates to CASSRGPRQGSYEQYF. The V call is TRBV27, the J call TRBJ2-7; 7 nucleotides match TRBD1. This CDR3 contains 16 residues. The trim removed 5 bases at V and 0 bases at J, leaving 10 bases unmatched. Germline loops: CDR1 MNHEY, CDR2 SMNVEV (reference sequence).

This clonotype was detected ten times or more. This chain's CDR3 is CASSSGTVNQPQHF. CDR3 sequence (DNA): TGTGCCAGCAGCTCCGGGACAGTCAATCAGCCCCAGCATTTT. The chain carries TRBV12-3 or TRBV12-4 and TRBJ1-5; 7 positions agree with TRBD1. J lost 3 bases, V lost 6 bases, and 5 bases had no gene match. CDR3 length equals 14 residues.

With regard to this clonotype: Germline is not matched at one junction end, which may reflect a read error. The gene calls are TRBV10-3 and TRBJ2-7; either TRBD1 or TRBD2 may supply D (5 bases each). CDR1 ENHRY and CDR2 SYGVKD come from the germline V gene. The CDR3 runs 16 residues. The CDR3 protein is CTISAVGGQGAYEQYF. CDR3 DNA sequence: TGTACCATCAGTGCGGTTGGTGGTCAGGGAGCCTACGAGCAGTACTTC.

This clonotype was seen a few times. The V gene is TRBV25-1, the J gene TRBJ2-2; D not resolved. The V gene lost 1 base and the J gene lost 0 bases, with 15 bases spanning the gap. Germline V gene sequence: CDR1 MGHDK, CDR2 SYGVNS. This CDR3 is built from 18 residues. CDR3 coding DNA: TGTGCCAGCAGTGAATTAACCGCCCTACTGTCGAACACCGGGGAGCTGTTTTTT. Protein: CASSELTALLSNTGELFF.

This clonotype came up a few times. The chain uses TRBV12-3 or TRBV12-4 and TRBJ1-6; 8 bases agree with TRBD1. Losses at the gene ends were 4 bases for V and 9 bases for J; bases not matched to a gene: 5. The CDR3 totals 14 residues. This chain's CDR3 is CASSSTGTGSPLHF. CDR3 nucleotide sequence: TGTGCCAGCAGTTCGACCGGGACAGGTTCACCCCTCCACTTT.

Here the CDR3 reads CASSIRTGGADYGYTF. The DNA of the CDR3 is TGTGCCAGTAGTATTAGGACAGGGGGCGCGGACTATGGCTACACCTTC. This chain joins TRBV19 and TRBJ1-2, with TRBD1 matching over 11 bases. Germline trimming cut 3 bases from V and 3 bases from J; bases unmatched to any gene: 6. This CDR3 is 16 amino acids long. Germline V gene lookup returns CDR1 LNHDA and CDR2 SQIVND (reference sequence).

The J gene is TRBJ2-6, the V gene TRBV6-1, with D possibly matching TRBD2 (6 bases). This CDR3 region has 20 residues. Trimming removed 2 bases from V and 2 bases from J, with 22 bases in between. CDR1 and CDR2 from the germline V gene are MNHNS and SASEGT. CDR3 protein: CASSETGALGGSPGANVLTF. The CDR3, as DNA: TGTGCCAGCAGTGAAACTGGGGCGTTGGGGGGAAGCCCTGGGGCCAACGTCCTGACTTTC.

V usage is TRBV28 and J usage is TRBJ2-3; 7 bases match TRBD1. The CDR3 sequence is 17 residues long. The trim removed 5 bases at V and 6 bases at J, leaving 17 bases unmatched. Per the germline V gene, CDR1 is MDHEN and CDR2 is SYDVKM. The CDR3 region is CASSEGPSTGWGDTQYF. In DNA form, the CDR3 reads TGTGCCAGCAGTGAGGGACCCTCGACAGGGTGGGGGGATACGCAGTATTTT.

This clonotype was observed a handful of times. The genes are TRBV5-1 and TRBJ1-2; 8 bases agree with TRBD1. Germline CDR1 SGHRS, CDR2 YFSETQ. The junction had 18 bases not matched to a gene; V was cut back by 4 bases and J by 7 bases. The CDR3 runs 17 residues. The CDR3 DNA reads as TGCGCCAGCAGCCTTGGGACAGGTTGGAGTAGGAGTACTGGCTACACCTTC. It yields the protein CASSLGTGWSRSTGYTF.

This clonotype has a count of ten or more. The chain combines TRBV4-1 with TRBJ2-7; D may match TRBD1 or TRBD2 (5 bases each). This CDR3 has 17 amino acids. V was clipped by 3 bases and J by 3 bases, with 21 bases between them. Looked up from germline, CDR1 is MGHRA and CDR2 is YSYEKL. The CDR3 reads CASSQVTGTATFYEQYF. Here the CDR3 DNA reads TGCGCCAGCAGCCAGGTAACCGGGACGGCGACTTTCTACGAGCAGTACTTC.